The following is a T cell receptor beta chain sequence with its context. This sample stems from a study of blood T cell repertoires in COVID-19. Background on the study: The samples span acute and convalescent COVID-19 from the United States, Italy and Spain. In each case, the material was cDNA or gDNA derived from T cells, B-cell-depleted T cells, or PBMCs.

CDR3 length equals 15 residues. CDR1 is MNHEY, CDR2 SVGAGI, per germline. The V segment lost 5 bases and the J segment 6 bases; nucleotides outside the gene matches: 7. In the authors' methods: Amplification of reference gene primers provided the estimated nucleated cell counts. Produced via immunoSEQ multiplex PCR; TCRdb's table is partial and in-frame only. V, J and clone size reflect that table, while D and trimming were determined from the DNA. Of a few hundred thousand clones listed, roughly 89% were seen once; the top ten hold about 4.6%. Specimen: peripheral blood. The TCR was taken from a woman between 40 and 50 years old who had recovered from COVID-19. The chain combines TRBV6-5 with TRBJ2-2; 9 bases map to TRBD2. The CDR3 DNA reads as TGTGCCAGCAGTAATAGCGGGAGAGTCTCCGGGGAGCTGTTTTTT. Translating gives CASSNSGRVSGELFF.